The entry below gives a single TCR beta chain sequence along with its context. What it binds is unknown. These data originate in a study of T cell repertoires in cytomegalovirus infection. The V gene's germline CDR1 is SGHNT and CDR2 YENEEA. With 0 bases removed from V and 5 bases from J, the gap between germline ends came to 13 bases. This CDR3 spans 15 amino acids. TCRdb reanalysed the reads using MiXCR and keeps one entry per CDR3 protein. Among 250,000 to 400,000 distinct CDR3 sequences, approximately 25% were seen once, and the ten largest hold about 14%. The sequencing here drew on cultured PBMCs, taken from culture after CMV antigen stimulation. The chain recombines TRBV11-3 with TRBJ2-5, with D possibly called TRBD1 or TRBD2 (6 bases each). This sequence originates from a human donor in good health (CMV status not recorded). Some clones in this sample may be carry-over from other donors' samples. The DNA for the CDR3 is TGTGCCAGCAGCTTAGATGGGGGCCGGGGGGAGACCCAGTACTTC. Its protein product is CASSLDGGRGETQYF.